A selection of T cell receptor beta chains follows, all from one sample in a study of beta chain features in type 1 diabetes. Clones were read by immunoSEQ multiplex PCR, and TCRdb kept only the in-frame ones, dropping some. The repertoire includes about 280,000 clones, 15% of them detected once, and roughly 0.015% sits in the top ten. The sample consisted of naive CD4+ T cells from blood. The receptors stem from a man younger than 35 with type 1 diabetes. Both conserved end residues are part of each CDR3. A D gene is named only where the DNA matches it firmly. Where a row states a size, it is once, few, many or the class of an expanded clone; other rows omit it.

D gene	V gene	J gene	clone size	CDR3 protein	CDR3 DNA
TRBD2	TRBV5-4	TRBJ2-1	.	CASSLFISGSYNEQFF	TGTGCCAGCAGCTTGTTTATTAGCGGGAGTTACAATGAGCAGTTCTTC
.	TRBV5-1	TRBJ2-5	.	CASSTSSVKETQYF	TGCGCCAGCAGCACGTCTAGCGTTAAAGAGACCCAGTACTTC
TRBD1	TRBV9	TRBJ1-2	.	CASSASGQNSNYGYTF	TGTGCCAGCAGCGCCTCGGGACAGAACTCCAACTATGGCTACACCTTC
.	TRBV19	TRBJ1-2	.	CASSMRGTPSNYGYTF	TGTGCCAGTAGTATGAGGGGGACACCCTCTAACTATGGCTACACCTTC
.	TRBV19	TRBJ2-1	few	CASRSQGIGSYNEQFF	TGTGCCAGTAGGTCACAGGGTATAGGCTCCTACAATGAGCAGTTCTTC
TRBD2	TRBV2	TRBJ2-1	.	CASSRTSATYNEQFF	TGTGCCAGCAGCAGGACTAGCGCAACCTACAATGAGCAGTTCTTC
TRBD1	TRBV7-2	TRBJ1-2	once	CASSPGQGYGYTF	TGTGCCAGCAGCCCGGGACAGGGTTATGGCTACACCTTC
TRBD2	TRBV4-3	TRBJ2-3	few	CASSQVGGGETDTQYF	TGCGCCAGCAGCCAAGTCGGCGGGGGGGAAACAGATACGCAGTATTTT
.	TRBV7-2	TRBJ2-4	.	CASSFAGTSGKNIQYF	TGTGCCAGCAGCTTTGCGGGAACCTCGGGCAAAAACATTCAGTACTTC
.	TRBV6-5	TRBJ2-7	.	CASSYIGVKYYEQYF	TGTGCCAGCAGTTATATAGGAGTGAAATACTACGAGCAGTACTTC
.	TRBV5-1	TRBJ2-7	.	CASSLEGYEQYF	TGCGCCAGCAGCTTGGAGGGGTACGAGCAGTACTTC
.	TRBV6-4	TRBJ1-2	.	CASSQTGSNYGYTF	TGTGCCAGCAGTCAGACAGGTTCCAACTATGGCTACACCTTC
.	TRBV7-2	TRBJ2-7	few	CASSSLGYEQYF	TGTGCCAGCAGCTCCCTCGGCTACGAGCAGTACTTC
TRBD1	TRBV7-9	TRBJ1-4	.	CASSIDRVGEKLFF	TGTGCCAGCAGCATCGACAGGGTCGGAGAAAAACTGTTTTTT
.	TRBV28	TRBJ2-7	few	CASSFDGNEQYF	TGTGCCAGCAGTTTCGACGGGAACGAGCAGTACTTC
TRBD1	TRBV14	TRBJ2-7	.	CASSQLQGYYEQYF	TGTGCCAGCAGCCAACTACAGGGGTACTACGAGCAGTACTTC
.	TRBV2	TRBJ2-3	.	CASARESGTDTQYF	TGTGCCAGCGCACGGGAGAGTGGCACAGATACGCAGTATTTT
.	TRBV30	TRBJ2-3	.	CAWSEFPQWDTQYF	TGTGCCTGGAGTGAGTTCCCTCAGTGGGATACGCAGTATTTT
.	TRBV6-5	TRBJ1-1	.	CASSYPGLSGAFF	TGTGCCAGCAGTTACCCAGGACTCTCCGGAGCTTTCTTT
TRBD1	TRBV27	TRBJ2-7	few	CASSLRQGLRNEQYF	TGTGCCAGCAGCCTCCGACAGGGGCTGAGGAACGAGCAGTACTTC
TRBD2	TRBV5-4	TRBJ2-3	.	CASSQRLAGYTDTQYF	TGTGCCAGCAGCCAGCGACTAGCGGGATACACAGATACGCAGTATTTT
.	TRBV5-1	TRBJ1-2	few	CASSLVLNGGGYTF	TGCGCCAGCAGCTTGGTTCTCAACGGGGGAGGCTACACCTTC
TRBD1	TRBV7-8	TRBJ2-1	few	CASSLAGWDSEQFF	TGTGCCAGCAGCTTAGCGGGCTGGGACAGTGAGCAGTTCTTC
TRBD1	TRBV30	TRBJ1-3	few	CAWGTGAGNTIYF	TGTGCCTGGGGGACAGGTGCTGGAAACACCATATATTTT
TRBD1	TRBV19	TRBJ2-2	few	CASSLIGTGQGPGELFF	TGTGCCAGTAGTTTAATCGGCACGGGACAGGGGCCCGGGGAGCTGTTTTTT
TRBD2	TRBV30	TRBJ2-3	few	CAWGTSGGMRQYF	TGTGCCTGGGGGACTAGCGGGGGGATGAGGCAGTATTTT
TRBD2	TRBV18	TRBJ2-2	.	CASSRAGTSAGELFF	TGTGCCAGCTCACGAGCCGGGACTAGCGCCGGGGAGCTGTTTTTT
TRBD2	TRBV5-1	TRBJ2-5	few	CASSRRAGGPEETQYF	TGCGCCAGCAGCCGTAGAGCGGGGGGGCCTGAAGAGACCCAGTACTTC
.	TRBV4-3	TRBJ1-1	.	CASSRLQGAEAFF	TGCGCCAGCAGCCGATTACAGGGCGCTGAAGCTTTCTTT
TRBD1	TRBV28	TRBJ2-7	.	CASSFFAPIQGAFEQYF	TGTGCCAGCAGTTTTTTCGCCCCGATACAGGGGGCTTTCGAGCAGTACTTC
.	TRBV7-2	TRBJ2-2	.	CASSRVLAYTGELFF	TGTGCCAGCAGTCGAGTCCTAGCGTACACCGGGGAGCTGTTTTTT
TRBD2	TRBV28	TRBJ2-5	.	CASSLIASGSVGTQYF	TGTGCCAGCAGTTTAATTGCTAGCGGGAGTGTAGGGACCCAGTACTTC
.	TRBV12-5	TRBJ2-3	.	CASGLSGTDTQYF	TGTGCTAGTGGTCTGTCCGGCACAGATACGCAGTATTTT
.	TRBV7-8	TRBJ1-2	few	CASSEGHSNYGYTF	TGTGCCAGCAGCGAGGGACACTCTAACTATGGCTACACCTTC
TRBD2	TRBV9	TRBJ2-1	few	CASSPRLAGGNEQFF	TGTGCCAGCAGCCCAAGACTAGCGGGGGGTAATGAGCAGTTCTTC
.	TRBV7-2	TRBJ2-1	.	CASSRSWEAEQFF	TGTGCCAGCAGCCGGTCATGGGAGGCTGAGCAGTTCTTC
.	TRBV29-1	TRBJ2-7	few	CSVGRQGRSYEQYF	TGCAGCGTTGGCCGCCAGGGGCGATCTTACGAGCAGTACTTC
TRBD2	TRBV9	TRBJ2-7	.	CASSVGLAEVEQYF	TGTGCCAGCAGCGTAGGACTAGCGGAGGTGGAGCAGTACTTC
TRBD1	TRBV29-1	TRBJ1-1	few	CSVNRGPNTEAFF	TGCAGCGTTAACAGGGGACCGAACACTGAAGCTTTCTTT